This section outlines one T cell receptor beta chain sequence together with its context. This specimen includes other DNA sequences encoding the same CDR3. The PCR used 60 Vbeta and 13 Jbeta primers. Clones were sequenced by immunoSEQ multiplex PCR, and TCRdb holds only the in-frame ones, with some missing. The data contain some 130,000 clones, 80% of them singletons. These data belong to a study of cytomegalovirus exposure and HLA in healthy donors. The sample was PBMCs. The clonotype was recovered from a man aged 30 to 39 in good health and CMV-seronegative.

The CDR3 nucleotides read TGTGCCACCAGCAGGGGCCGGGACTCTTCCTACGAGCAGTACTTC. Translating it yields CATSRGRDSSYEQYF. J is TRBJ2-7 and V is TRBV15, with D tentatively TRBD2 (6 bases). Trimming shortened V by 3 bases and J by 1 base, and 13 bases separated the two germline ends. This CDR3 region has 15 residues. Germline assignment: CDR1 LNHNV and CDR2 YYDKDF (reference sequence).